The 8 T cell receptor beta chains below come from one sample, sequenced in a study of CD8 T cells in ankylosing spondylitis. TCRdb used MiXCR to reprocess the 5' RACE reads, holding one entry per CDR3 protein. In the table there are roughly 150,000 distinct CDR3 sequences, approximately 32% of which are singletons. Sequencing was done on a sample of synovial fluid, either unsorted or a sorted T cell fraction (not recorded which). These receptors were obtained from a male donor with ankylosing spondylitis.

The V and J genes are TRBV6-1 and TRBJ2-1; TRBD2 aligns across 12 bases. The V and J ends lost 2 bases and 7 bases, in that order; junction bases with no gene match: 3. Germline lookup yields CDR1 MNHNS and CDR2 SASEGT. The CDR3 runs to 15 residues. The CDR3 is CASSERLAGVNEQFF. The CDR3 DNA is TGTGCCAGCAGTGAACGACTAGCGGGAGTGAATGAGCAGTTCTTC.

This clonotype has only a few counts. The J gene is TRBJ1-6, the V gene TRBV3-1; D unclear. Germline CDR1 reads LGHDT; CDR2 reads YNNKEL (reference sequence). This CDR3 is 15 amino acids long. Deletions cut 3 bases from V and 9 bases from J, with 15 bases between. This CDR3 reads CASSQWDWVSSPLHF. The DNA of the CDR3 is TGTGCCAGCAGCCAGTGGGATTGGGTCTCTTCACCCCTCCACTTT.

The rearrangement links TRBV24-1 to TRBJ1-2, with 8 positions matching TRBD1. The CDR3 extends over 14 amino acids. With V trimmed by 2 bases and J by 7 bases, 5 bases remained unmatched. From germline, CDR1 is KGHDR and CDR2 SFDVKD. Here the CDR3 DNA reads TGTGCCACCAGTGATTCGGACAGGGTGGGTGGCTACACCTTC. It codes for CATSDSDRVGGYTF.

The J gene is TRBJ2-5, the V gene TRBV12-3 or TRBV12-4, with D perhaps TRBD1 (5 bases). The CDR3 is 11 residues long. Deletions cut 6 bases from V and 5 bases from J, with 7 bases between. The CDR3 loop is CASRGQETQYF. The CDR3 region has the DNA TGTGCCAGCAGGGGGCAGGAGACCCAGTACTTC.

This clonotype occurred many times. The chain carries TRBV20-1 and TRBJ2-1; no firm D call. The CDR3 length is 10 residues. Trimming stripped 3 bases from V and 8 bases from J, with 5 bases between. From germline, CDR1 is DFQATT and CDR2 SNEGSKA (reference sequence). CDR3: CSASRYEQFF. The CDR3 bases are TGCAGTGCTAGTAGGTATGAGCAGTTCTTC.

V is TRBV27 and J is TRBJ2-3; D remains ambiguous. Trimming shortened V by 4 bases and J by 2 bases, and 7 bases separated the two germline ends. The CDR3 loop spans 13 amino acids. The germline V gene has CDR1 MNHEY and CDR2 SMNVEV (reference sequence). CDR3 sequence: CASSSQLTDTQYF. CDR3 sequence (DNA): TGTGCCAGCAGTTCTCAACTCACAGATACGCAGTATTTT.

Many counts were recorded for this clonotype. As DNA, the CDR3 is TGTGCCAGCAGCGTTAACAGTGAGCAGTTCTTC. It translates to CASSVNSEQFF. This sequence joins TRBV7-2 and TRBJ2-1; D not resolved. V was cut by 5 bases and J by 9 bases, with 8 bases left in between. Per the germline V gene, CDR1 is SGHTA and CDR2 is FQGNSA. The CDR3 runs 11 residues.

This clonotype was seen only a few times. The chain joins TRBV10-2 to TRBJ1-5; possible D gene TRBD1, 5 bases. The CDR3 extends over 14 amino acids. Deletions cut 3 bases from V and 1 base from J, with 7 bases between. Germline lookup yields CDR1 WSHSY and CDR2 SAAADI. DNA for the CDR3: TGCGCCAGCAGTGACAGGGCCAGCAATCAGCCCCAGCATTTT. It is translated as CASSDRASNQPQHF.